The present entry profiles one T cell receptor (beta chain) with its context. Original methodology: Without quality scores, immunoSEQ junctional reads could not be filtered like full-length reads. Produced via immunoSEQ multiplex PCR; TCRdb's table is partial and in-frame only. D and trimming come from the DNA, and the V and J calls and clone size come from that table. This sample has approximately 480,000 clones, with about 75% found just once. This specimen comes from a study of shared clonotypes between healthy human individuals. Per the germline V gene, CDR1 is MDHEN and CDR2 is SYDVKM. With 1 base removed from V and 5 bases from J, the gap between germline ends came to 9 bases. The CDR3 extends over 14 amino acids.

The receptor was derived from a woman aged 40 to 55 in good health. Some clones in this sample may be carry-over from other donors' samples. The chain carries TRBV28 and TRBJ1-5; D is ambiguous. Source material: PBMCs. CDR3 loop: CASSLSGGHQPQHF. CDR3 sequence (DNA): TGTGCCAGCAGTTTATCGGGAGGCCATCAGCCCCAGCATTTT.